The rows below give T cell receptor beta chains drawn from one sample of a study of CD8+CD57+ T cells in acquired aplastic anemia. In TCRdb, the reads were re-called with MiXCR into one record per CDR3 protein. The table includes just over 450,000 distinct CDR3 sequences, around 30% detected once. Specimen: sorted CD4+, CD8+, or CD8+CD57+ T cells (not recorded which) from PBMCs. All receptors derive from a human donor with aplastic anemia. CDR3s include the opening cysteine and the closing phenylalanine or tryptophan. D genes are given only for firm matches. Size is omitted from some rows. Given values are once, few, many or a class for expanded clones.

j_call | v_call | d_call | clone_size | cdr3_aa | cdr3_nt
TRBJ1-1 | TRBV29-1 | . | many | CSVRRIGNRNTEAFF | TGCAGCGTGCGACGAATCGGGAATCGGAACACTGAAGCTTTCTTT
TRBJ1-3 | TRBV30 | . | . | CAWISSGNTIYF | TGTGCCTGGATTAGCTCTGGAAACACCATATATTTT
TRBJ1-5 | TRBV12-3/TRBV12-4 | . | . | CASSEYREGYSNQPQHF | TGTGCCAGCAGTGAGTACAGGGAAGGATATAGCAATCAGCCCCAGCATTTT
TRBJ2-7 | TRBV10-1 | TRBD1 | . | CASRPTGRSYEQYF | TGCGCCAGCAGGCCGACAGGGCGCTCCTACGAGCAGTACTTC
TRBJ2-7 | TRBV20-1 | . | . | CSAQDNSYEQYF | TGCAGTGCTCAGGACAACTCCTACGAGCAGTACTTC
TRBJ2-1 | TRBV19 | . | . | CASKGLAGEQFF | TGTGCCAGTAAGGGACTCGCAGGGGAGCAGTTCTTC
TRBJ2-7 | TRBV7-2 | . | . | CASSLVPGGGYEQYF | TGTGCCAGCAGCTTAGTGCCAGGAGGTGGCTACGAGCAGTACTTC
TRBJ2-2 | TRBV19 | TRBD1 | once | CASSAGQGPPTGELFF | TGCGCCAGCAGCGCAGGACAGGGGCCCCCGACCGGGGAGCTGTTTTTT
TRBJ2-5 | TRBV19 | . | once | CASSELGRETQYF | TGTGCCAGCAGTGAACTAGGTAGAGAGACCCAGTACTTC
TRBJ1-2 | TRBV29-1 | . | many | CSVPGGPGPDTF | TGCAGCGTCCCAGGTGGACCCGGACCAGACACCTTC
TRBJ1-4 | TRBV7-7 | TRBD1 | . | CARSTGQGGGEKLFF | TGTGCCCGCAGCACCGGACAGGGGGGAGGTGAAAAACTGTTTTTT
TRBJ2-1 | TRBV25-1 | . | many | CASGTESYNEQFF | TGTGCCAGCGGGACGGAGTCCTACAATGAGCAGTTCTTC
TRBJ1-6 | TRBV10-3 | TRBD1 | few | CAISKRQGNSPLHF | TGTGCCATCAGTAAACGACAGGGTAATTCACCCCTCCACTTT
TRBJ2-5 | TRBV20-1 | . | few | CSARLVRDAETQYF | TGCAGTGCTAGATTGGTCAGGGACGCGGAGACCCAGTACTTC
TRBJ1-6 | TRBV20-1 | . | . | CSARDGRGGGSPLHF | TGCAGTGCTAGAGATGGGAGGGGTGGAGGCTCACCCCTCCACTTT
TRBJ2-7 | TRBV5-1 | TRBD1 | many | CASSGDRGRGEQYF | TGCGCCAGCAGCGGAGACAGGGGGCGCGGCGAGCAGTACTTC
TRBJ2-3 | TRBV12-3/TRBV12-4 | . | . | CAGSYPGQTDTQYF | TGTGCCGGCAGTTACCCCGGACAGACAGATACGCAGTATTTT
TRBJ1-3 | TRBV12-3/TRBV12-4 | . | few | CASTTGHSGNTIYF | TGTGCCAGCACTACGGGACACTCTGGAAACACCATATATTTT
TRBJ1-3 | TRBV5-1 | . | few | CASSVGSRGAGNTIYF | TGCGCCAGCAGCGTCGGGTCTCGCGGGGCCGGAAACACCATATATTTT
TRBJ2-1 | TRBV15 | . | . | CATSSRGGAFNEQFF | TGTGCCACCAGCTCTAGGGGGGGCGCATTCAATGAGCAGTTCTTC
TRBJ2-3 | TRBV10-3 | . | . | CAITPGVGAEDTQYF | TGTGCCATCACCCCGGGGGTGGGGGCTGAAGATACGCAGTATTTT
TRBJ2-7 | TRBV6-5 | . | few | CASSYSGAETYEQYF | TGTGCCAGCAGTTACTCGGGAGCGGAAACCTACGAGCAGTACTTC
TRBJ2-7 | TRBV5-5 | . | many | CASSLVDSSYEQYF | TGTGCCAGCAGCTTAGTGGACAGCTCCTACGAGCAGTACTTC
TRBJ2-2 | TRBV25-1 | . | many | CASSEQGPTGELFF | TGTGCCAGCAGTGAGCAGGGACCCACCGGGGAGCTGTTTTTT
TRBJ2-7 | TRBV20-1 | TRBD2 | many | CSARDISGSYEQYF | TGCAGTGCTAGAGATATTAGCGGGAGCTACGAGCAGTACTTC
TRBJ1-1 | TRBV7-3 | . | many | CASSSEGGEAFF | TGTGCCAGCAGCTCAGAGGGGGGTGAAGCTTTCTTT
TRBJ2-1 | TRBV19 | TRBD1 | many | CASRLDRVDEQFF | TGTGCCAGTAGACTGGACAGGGTCGATGAGCAGTTCTTC
TRBJ2-1 | TRBV25-1 | . | . | CASSARNMGRYNEQFF | TGTGCCAGCAGTGCTAGGAACATGGGACGATACAATGAGCAGTTCTTC
TRBJ1-5 | TRBV6-1 | TRBD1 | few | CASRGTGAGNQPQHF | TGTGCCAGCAGGGGGACAGGGGCGGGCAATCAGCCCCAGCATTTT
TRBJ2-4 | TRBV6-4 | . | . | CASSDGRRDYQYF | TGTGCCAGCAGTGACGGTAGGCGGGATTACCAGTACTTC
TRBJ1-1 | TRBV15 | . | many | CATSRDIGTNTEAFF | TGTGCCACCAGCAGAGACATAGGGACGAACACTGAAGCTTTCTTT
TRBJ1-5 | TRBV11-2 | TRBD1 | many | CASSPQTGNSNQPQHF | TGTGCCAGCAGCCCCCAGACAGGGAACAGCAATCAGCCCCAGCATTTT
TRBJ1-5 | TRBV25-1 | TRBD1 | . | CASRGTGEFNQPQHF | TGTGCCAGCAGGGGGACAGGGGAATTCAATCAGCCCCAGCATTTT
TRBJ1-1 | TRBV25-1 | . | few | CASSSGQIAEAFF | TGTGCCAGCAGCTCCGGACAGATTGCTGAAGCTTTCTTT
TRBJ1-2 | TRBV20-1 | TRBD1 | . | CSVGDRGRGKGYTF | TGCAGTGTTGGGGACAGGGGAAGAGGTAAAGGCTACACCTTC
TRBJ2-7 | TRBV19 | TRBD2 | many | CASSRAGGYEQYF | TGTGCCAGTAGTAGGGCGGGAGGTTACGAGCAGTACTTC
TRBJ1-1 | TRBV7-3 | . | . | CASSPNPNTEAFF | TGTGCCAGCAGCCCTAATCCGAACACTGAAGCTTTCTTT
TRBJ1-1 | TRBV7-2 | . | many | CASSLGPSNTEAFF | TGTGCCAGCAGCTTGGGACCGTCGAACACTGAAGCTTTCTTT
TRBJ2-7 | TRBV7-2 | TRBD1 | . | CASSFGQGLAYEQYF | TGTGCCAGCAGCTTCGGACAGGGTTTGGCCTACGAGCAGTACTTC
TRBJ1-1 | TRBV7-3 | . | many | CASNNPGDTEAFF | TGTGCCAGCAACAACCCTGGGGACACTGAAGCTTTCTTT
TRBJ2-7 | TRBV7-2 | TRBD1 | . | CASSLSLIQGSYEQYF | TGTGCCAGCAGCTTATCGCTGATACAGGGGAGCTACGAGCAGTACTTC
TRBJ1-1 | TRBV7-8 | TRBD1 | many | CASSVGRGWNTEAFF | TGTGCCAGCAGCGTGGGCAGGGGGTGGAACACTGAAGCTTTCTTT
TRBJ2-7 | TRBV12-3/TRBV12-4 | TRBD1 | many | CASPRTGVGEQYF | TGTGCCAGTCCCCGGACAGGGGTGGGGGAGCAGTACTTC
TRBJ1-2 | TRBV29-1 | . | . | CSVETYGPYGYTF | TGCAGCGTTGAGACCTATGGCCCCTATGGCTACACCTTC
TRBJ2-2 | TRBV4-2 | . | few | CASSQKAKTNTGELFF | TGTGCCAGCAGCCAGAAAGCGAAGACGAACACCGGGGAGCTGTTTTTT
TRBJ2-2 | TRBV7-3 | TRBD1 | few | CASSPGGPGELFF | TGTGCCAGCAGTCCAGGGGGCCCCGGGGAGCTGTTTTTT
TRBJ1-2 | TRBV14 | . | . | CASSQERARGGGYTF | TGTGCCAGCAGCCAAGAGAGGGCCCGAGGCGGTGGCTACACCTTC
TRBJ2-7 | TRBV7-9 | . | many | CASSYNGPYEQYF | TGTGCCAGCAGCTATAACGGCCCCTACGAGCAGTACTTC
TRBJ1-1 | TRBV14 | . | . | CASSQDEWNRSRRNTEAFF | TGTGCCAGCAGCCAAGATGAATGGAACAGATCACGACGGAACACTGAAGCTTTCTTT
TRBJ2-1 | TRBV25-1 | . | many | CASSGPQPNEQFF | TGTGCCAGCAGTGGACCACAACCGAATGAGCAGTTCTTC